This paragraph covers one T cell receptor beta chain sequence. Its antigen is still unknown. V was clipped by 2 bases and J by 7 bases; unmatched bases: 4. Germline-derived CDR1 and CDR2 are MNHEY and SMNVEV (reference sequence). The CDR3 runs 14 residues. The study ran its PCR with 60 Vbeta and 13 Jbeta primers. TCRdb keeps only in-frame clones here, not all; method: immunoSEQ multiplex PCR. The table includes some 200,000 clones, 65% to 85% detected once. This sample was taken from a study of cytomegalovirus exposure and HLA in healthy donors. Findings and limits, study-wide: HLA-A and HLA-B allele assignments for most subjects were reportedly predicted accurately using TCR beta sequences. When analyzed later, a missense DCLRE1C variant was found to be linked to TCR beta V- and J-gene trimming.

The chain is built from TRBV27 and TRBJ2-2; 7 bases are shared with TRBD2. This TCR derives from a man aged 50-59 years in good health and CMV-seronegative. The sample consisted of PBMCs. The CDR3 DNA reads TGTGCCAGCAGTTTAGGCGGGGGTTTCGGGGAGCTGTTTTTT. Amino acid sequence: CASSLGGGFGELFF.